This T cell receptor (beta chain) was documented in a study of blood T cells in healthy people across ages (dated by TCRdb to between 2014 and 2017). Background for the entire study: In model experiments, template switching captured about one uniquely barcoded TCR beta cDNA molecule for every two T cells. To avoid experimental bias, donors of different ages were distributed randomly across sequencing lanes. Donors were grouped into four age groups: young (average 16 years), middle-aged (less than 40), aged (around 60) and long-lived (just over 80). Using deep sequencing normalized with unique cDNA molecular identifiers, the study measured how TCR beta repertoire diversity changes with age. Using the same blood draw, the study looked at two additional independent replicas of 1 million unique cDNA reads for two donors, one aged 18 to 30 and the other aged 80 or older.

The donors were 40 or so Caucasian individuals from Russia, aged 6 to 90 years, who were systemically healthy. Ten milliliters of peripheral blood were drawn from each donor into EDTA-treated Vacutainer tubes. PBMCs were isolated by Ficoll-Paque density-gradient centrifugation, with at least 6 million obtained per sample. Total RNA, at least 5.5 micrograms per sample, was extracted from PBMCs with Trizol reagent. Naive CD45RAhigh/CD27high T cell percentages were measured by flow cytometry on a PBMC aliquot from every donor. Beyond this particular receptor, the publication reports: Estimates of total diversity based on one million sequenced T cells were considered lower bounds and underestimates. Bulk unsorted PBMC profiling prevented conclusive comparison of naive and antigen-experienced compartments. A strong correlation was found between observed TCR beta diversity and the percentage of naive T cells measured by flow cytometry. As age increased, observed TCR beta diversity per million T cells dropped in a roughly linear way, and a significant reduction was already evident by age 40. The CMV infection status of donors was not known, potentially confounding age-related changes in expanded clonotypes. The long-lived group showed more naive CD4+ T cells, fewer expanded clones and increased TCR diversity than the aged group, suggesting age selection.

Library prep was done by 5' RACE. TCRdb shows the sequencer as Illumina HiSeq 2500. A second roughly 6 to 12 cycle PCR used a sample-barcoded 5' primer and a J-beta primer mix. A template-switch 5' adaptor carrying 12 random nucleotides introduced a unique molecular identifier onto each TCR beta cDNA molecule. At least 2.5 million CDR3-containing paired-end reads were obtained from each sample. The Mint cDNA synthesis kit, primed by a TRBC-specific oligonucleotide, was used to synthesize first-strand cDNA from all RNA. After uracil-DNA glycosylase treatment, a first 18-cycle PCR used universal primers M1SS and BC2_uni_R on all cDNA. The study's own analysis went as follows. For normalization, 1 million high-quality reads, each with a distinct molecular identifier, were randomly selected from each sample. Instead of being binned into consensus sequences, reads with shared molecular identifiers were discarded. CDR3 identification, clonotype clustering and error correction used MiTCR with a Q25 quality threshold and the strictest error-elimination algorithm. A nonparametric unseen species model with Euler transformation was used to estimate lower-bound total TCR beta diversity. The public sequencing data were trimmed at Q25 with fastp and processed into clonotypes with MiXCR by TCRdb, which kept only in-frame beta chains. When rows share a CDR3 protein, they turn into one entry using the most common DNA and genes. The V and J calls follow TCRdb's processing rather than the paper's. For this sample the table gives more than 1.4 million distinct CDR3 sequences, of which approximately 42% were detected only once. The top ten hold 7.9% of the sample.

Based on the germline V gene (reference sequence), the CDR1 and CDR2 sequences are SEHNR and FQNEAQ. Reading from cysteine to phenylalanine, the CDR3 counts 16 amino acids. The kept DNA is CDR3 alone, 48 bases in frame from the first base. This clonotype has more than one count but fewer than ten. Its antigen is unknown. Base qualities were left out, and no much larger clone turns up one base away. The TCR was taken from a woman under 30 in good health. The sequenced material came from blood. This sequence uses TRBV7-9 and TRBJ2-7; TRBD1 is perhaps the D gene, given 6 matching bases. The end of the DNA aligns better with TRBJ2-5, so the J call may be wrong. The CDR3 corresponds to CASSHTRDIVTETQYF. The DNA sequence is TGTGCCAGCAGCCACACCCGGGACATAGTCACAGAGACCCAGTACTTC.